The 16 T cell receptor beta chains given below trace back to one sample, sequenced in a study of PD-L1 blockade in urothelial cancer. Time point described: pretreatment peripheral blood. Sequenced by immunoSEQ multiplex PCR; TCRdb stores in-frame clones only, minus some. This sample yields tens of thousands of clones, of which roughly four fifths are seen a single time; about 4% belongs to the top ten. The source material was PBMCs, sampled around atezolizumab (anti-PD-L1) treatment. These receptors were collected from a man in his sixties or seventies with urothelial cancer.

This chain connects TRBV19 to TRBJ2-2; 8 bases line up with TRBD1. V shed 5 bases and J 5 bases; nucleotides not matched to a gene: 10. Germline V lookup: CDR1 LNHDA, CDR2 SQIVND (reference sequence). CDR3 size: 16 residues. The CDR3 region has the DNA TGTGCCAGTAGTTCCCTGGACAGGGCGGGGACCGGGGAGCTGTTTTTT. Translating it yields CASSSLDRAGTGELFF.

J is TRBJ2-7 and V is TRBV19; possible D gene TRBD2, 7 bases. The CDR3 extends over 15 amino acids. V dropped 3 bases and J dropped 3 bases, with 15 bases sitting between them. Germline V CDR1 and CDR2: LNHDA, SQIVND (reference sequence). The CDR3 DNA reads as TGTGCCAGTAGTATCGGGCGGGGGCAGATCTACGAGCAGTACTTC. This translates into CASSIGRGQIYEQYF.

J is TRBJ1-5 and V is TRBV2, with D possibly being TRBD1 (6 bases). Trimming pared 7 bases from V and 3 bases from J, leaving 10 bases between. This CDR3 region has 13 residues. Germline loops: CDR1 SNHLY, CDR2 FYNNEI. Here the CDR3 reads CASTRDINQPQHF. CDR3 DNA: TGTGCCAGCACCAGGGACATCAATCAGCCCCAGCATTTT.

The J gene is TRBJ1-5, the V gene TRBV19, with unresolved D. Germline V lookup: CDR1 LNHDA, CDR2 SQIVND (reference sequence). The CDR3 runs 15 residues. The ends were cut back, 3 bases at V and 1 base at J, with 10 bases in the middle. CDR3 sequence: CASSILGQSNQPQHF. DNA of the CDR3: TGTGCCAGTAGTATTCTTGGCCAGAGCAATCAGCCCCAGCATTTT.

This rearrangement joins TRBV28 to TRBJ2-7; a weak D match, TRBD2 (6 bases). This CDR3 has 13 amino acids. V lost 4 bases to trimming and J lost 3 bases, with 10 bases between them. Germline loops: CDR1 MDHEN, CDR2 SYDVKM. The CDR3 region has the DNA TGTGCCAGCAGTTATCAGGGACTCTACGAGCAGTACTTC. Amino acids: CASSYQGLYEQYF.

This clone was seen once. The CDR3 sequence is CASSLSGGGTDTQYF. The CDR3 DNA is TGCGCCAGCAGCTTGAGCGGTGGAGGCACAGATACGCAGTATTTT. The chain has TRBV5-1 and TRBJ2-3; weak D call: TRBD2 (5 bases). Germline V gene sequence: CDR1 SGHRS, CDR2 YFSETQ. Trimming removed 1 base at V and 1 base at J, with 10 bases between. The CDR3 extends over 15 amino acids.

CDR3 bases: TGTGCCAGCAGTACCTTCGGGGGTACACTGGAGCCCCAGCATTTT. It is translated as CASSTFGGTLEPQHF. The V and J genes are TRBV6-1 and TRBJ1-5; D may be TRBD1 (5 bases). The ends were cut back, 5 bases at V and 8 bases at J, with 19 bases in the middle. Germline CDR1 reads MNHNS; CDR2 reads SASEGT. The length of the CDR3 is 15 residues.

CDR3 DNA sequence: TGTGCCAGCAGCGGGAGAGGGCACCTCAATGAGCAGTTCTTC. Its protein is CASSGRGHLNEQFF. This chain links TRBV6-1 with TRBJ2-1; perhaps TRBD2 as D (6 bases). The V and J ends lost 6 bases and 6 bases respectively, with 15 bases between them. There are 14 residues in the CDR3. Germline V gives CDR1 MNHNS, CDR2 SASEGT.

This rearrangement joins TRBV7-2 to TRBJ2-1; a weak D match, TRBD1 (8 bases). Germline values: CDR1 SGHTA, CDR2 FQGNSA. CDR3 length: 14 amino acids. The V gene lost 4 bases and the J gene lost 6 bases, with 13 bases spanning the gap. CDR3 bases: TGTGCCAGCAGCTCAACAGGGGGGGGCAATGAGCAGTTCTTC. Translation: CASSSTGGGNEQFF. Drawing the rest from reference TRBV7-2 and TRBJ2-1, the complete variable domain is GAGVSQSPSNKVTEKGKDVELRCDPISGHTALYWYRQSLGQGLEFLIYFQGNSAPDKSGLPSDRFSAERTGGSVSTLTIQRTQQEDSAVYLCASSSTGGGNEQFFGPGTRLTVL.

The CDR3 is CASSLTPTPGPQHF. Written as DNA, the CDR3 is TGCGCCAGCAGCTTGACTCCTACTCCGGGACCCCAGCATTTT. The chain recombines TRBV5-1 with TRBJ1-5; D not resolved. CDR1 and CDR2 from the germline V gene are SGHRS and YFSETQ. Trimming took 1 base from V and 10 from J, leaving 15 bases between them. The length of the CDR3 is 14 residues.

V and J are TRBV6-5 and TRBJ2-7; 8 bases align to TRBD1. The V and J ends lost 6 bases and 4 bases, in that order; junction bases with no gene match: 8. This CDR3 comprises 14 residues. The V gene's germline CDR1 is MNHEY and CDR2 SVGAGI. The CDR3 loop is CASSPRTGQYEQYF. The DNA of the CDR3 is TGTGCCAGCAGCCCCCGGACAGGGCAATACGAGCAGTACTTC.

This chain connects TRBV15 to TRBJ1-4; no firm D call. Germline CDR1 is LNHNV and CDR2 is YYDKDF (reference sequence). This CDR3 spans 15 amino acids. V gave up 0 bases and J gave up 4 bases, with 9 bases separating them. The CDR3 DNA reads as TGTGCCACCAGCAGAGACAACGGACTTAATGAAAAACTGTTTTTT. This sequence encodes CATSRDNGLNEKLFF. Together with reference TRBV15 and TRBJ1-4, the CDR3 gives the full variable domain: DAMVIQNPRYQVTQFGKPVTLSCSQTLNHNVMYWYQQKSSQAPKLLFHYYDKDFNNEADTPDNFQSRRPNTSFCFLDIRSPGLGDTAMYLCATSRDNGLNEKLFFGSGTQLSVL.

The J gene is TRBJ2-5, the V gene TRBV5-1; no definite D call. The ends were cut back, 5 bases at V and 1 base at J, with 12 bases in the middle. The CDR3 loop spans 14 amino acids. Germline-derived CDR1 and CDR2 are SGHRS and YFSETQ. The CDR3 DNA sequence: TGCGCCAGCAGTGAATTGGTCAGCCAAGAGACCCAGTACTTC. It specifies CASSELVSQETQYF.

The chain recombines TRBV11-3 with TRBJ2-3; tentatively, D is TRBD2 (5 bases). The germline CDR1 and CDR2 sequences are SGHNT and YENEEA. The CDR3 sequence is 13 residues long. V was shortened by 5 bases and J by 0 bases, with 6 bases between the two germline ends. DNA of the CDR3: TGTGCCAGCAGCCCGGGGAGCACAGATACGCAGTATTTT. Translated, it gives CASSPGSTDTQYF.

This chain connects TRBV4-2 to TRBJ1-1, with 10 nucleotides matching TRBD1. Germline values: CDR1 LGHNA, CDR2 YNFKEQ. The V gene end was trimmed by 3 bases and the J gene end by 10 bases; junction bases not matched to a gene: 8. The length of the CDR3 is 14 residues. CDR3 region: CASSHRQGAQGAFF. The CDR3 region has the DNA TGTGCCAGCAGCCATCGACAGGGGGCGCAGGGAGCTTTCTTT.

The chain couples TRBV2 to TRBJ1-3; weak D call: TRBD1 (6 bases). V was shortened by 5 bases and J by 3 bases, with 14 bases between the two germline ends. CDR3 length: 15 residues. The germline CDR1 and CDR2 sequences are SNHLY and FYNNEI. This chain's CDR3 is CASSPTGIRGNTIYF. CDR3 in DNA: TGTGCCAGCAGTCCCACAGGGATTCGTGGAAACACCATATATTTT.